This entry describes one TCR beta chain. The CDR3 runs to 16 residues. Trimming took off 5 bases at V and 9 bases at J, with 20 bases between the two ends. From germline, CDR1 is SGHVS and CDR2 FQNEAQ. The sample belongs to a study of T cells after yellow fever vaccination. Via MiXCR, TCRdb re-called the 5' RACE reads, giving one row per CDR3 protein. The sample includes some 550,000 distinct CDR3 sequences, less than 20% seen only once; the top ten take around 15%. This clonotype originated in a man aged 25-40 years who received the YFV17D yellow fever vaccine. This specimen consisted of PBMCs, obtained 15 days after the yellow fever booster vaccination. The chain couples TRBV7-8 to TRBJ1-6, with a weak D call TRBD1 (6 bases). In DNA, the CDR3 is TGTGCCAGCAGCCCCTCGGTTCGGGGGGCGTTTTCACCCCTCCACTTT. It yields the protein CASSPSVRGAFSPLHF.